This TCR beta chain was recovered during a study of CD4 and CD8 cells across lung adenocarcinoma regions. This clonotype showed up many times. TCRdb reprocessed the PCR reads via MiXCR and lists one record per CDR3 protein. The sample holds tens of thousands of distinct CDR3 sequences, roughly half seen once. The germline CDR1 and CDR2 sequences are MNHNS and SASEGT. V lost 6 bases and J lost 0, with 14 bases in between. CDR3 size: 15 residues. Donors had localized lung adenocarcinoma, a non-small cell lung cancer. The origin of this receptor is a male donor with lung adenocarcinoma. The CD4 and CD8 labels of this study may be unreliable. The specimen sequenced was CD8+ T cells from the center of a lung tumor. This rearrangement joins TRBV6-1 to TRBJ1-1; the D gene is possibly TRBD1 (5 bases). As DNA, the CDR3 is TGTGCCAGCAGGGCTCAGGGTTGGATGAACACTGAAGCTTTCTTT. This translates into CASRAQGWMNTEAFF.